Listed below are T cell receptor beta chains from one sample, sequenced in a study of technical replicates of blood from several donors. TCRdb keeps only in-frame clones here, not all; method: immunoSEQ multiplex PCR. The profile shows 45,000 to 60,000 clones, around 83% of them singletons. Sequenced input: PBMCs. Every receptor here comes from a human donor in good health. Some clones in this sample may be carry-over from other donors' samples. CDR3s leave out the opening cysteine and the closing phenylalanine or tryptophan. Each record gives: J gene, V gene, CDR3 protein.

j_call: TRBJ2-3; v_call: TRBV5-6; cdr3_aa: ASSLARGDTQY
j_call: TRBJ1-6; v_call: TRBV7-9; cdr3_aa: ASSSSRGTGANSPLH
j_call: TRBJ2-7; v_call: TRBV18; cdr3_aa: ASRATSGGYEQY
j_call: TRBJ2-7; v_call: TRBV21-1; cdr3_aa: ASIISSSYEQY
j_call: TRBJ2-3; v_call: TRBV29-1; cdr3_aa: SVDSGARTDTQY
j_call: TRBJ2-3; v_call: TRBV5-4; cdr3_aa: ASSFGLAGDTQY
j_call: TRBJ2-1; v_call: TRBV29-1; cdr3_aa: SAATGTRIVQF
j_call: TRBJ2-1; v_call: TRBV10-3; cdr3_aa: ATIPSGGPYNEQF
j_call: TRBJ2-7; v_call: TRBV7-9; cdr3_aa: ASRTSGGPPYEQY
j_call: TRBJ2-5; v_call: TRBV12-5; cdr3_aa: ASGPGQALQETQY
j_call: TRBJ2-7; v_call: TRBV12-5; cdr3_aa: ASGLVRGQGAGYEQY
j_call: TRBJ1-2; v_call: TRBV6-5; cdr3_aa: ASSYSNWAGPSGYT
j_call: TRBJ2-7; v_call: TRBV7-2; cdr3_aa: ASSTGTYGYEQY
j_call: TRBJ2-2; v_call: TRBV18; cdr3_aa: ASSPGQGDTGELF
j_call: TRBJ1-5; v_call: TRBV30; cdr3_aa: AWSVADGWDQPQH
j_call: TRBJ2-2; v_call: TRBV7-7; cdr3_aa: ASSLELSGELF
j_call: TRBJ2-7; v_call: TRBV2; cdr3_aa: ASSEATRTEQY
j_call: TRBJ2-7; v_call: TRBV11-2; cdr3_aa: ASSPGGDSHEQY
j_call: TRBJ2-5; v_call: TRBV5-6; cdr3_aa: ASSFLAGQETQY
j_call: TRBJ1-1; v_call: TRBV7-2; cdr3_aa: ASSLFGRSRAF
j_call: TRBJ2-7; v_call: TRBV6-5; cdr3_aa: ASKGGNDYEQY
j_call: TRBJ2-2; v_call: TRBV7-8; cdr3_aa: ASSLVLDTGELF
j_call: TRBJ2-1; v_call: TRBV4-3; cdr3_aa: ASSQEWTGNEQF
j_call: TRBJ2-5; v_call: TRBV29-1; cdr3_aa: SVSPRETQY
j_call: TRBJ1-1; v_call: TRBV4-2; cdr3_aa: ASSQEPGVNTEAF
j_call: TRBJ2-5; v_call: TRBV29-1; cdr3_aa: SEEGLSGTQY
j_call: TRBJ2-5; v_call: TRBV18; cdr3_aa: ASSPLRTGGEAQY
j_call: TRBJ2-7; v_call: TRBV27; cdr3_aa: ASSHRDSMYEQY
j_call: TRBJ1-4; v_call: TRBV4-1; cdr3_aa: ASSLDRNNEKLF